This is a list of T cell receptor beta chains from one sample in a study of PD-1 blockade in classical Hodgkin lymphoma. The protocol was immunoSEQ multiplex PCR, while the TCRdb copy is restricted to in-frame clones and leaves out a portion. This table has 50,000 to 75,000 clones, 70% to 90% appearing once. This specimen consisted of peripheral blood mononuclear cells (PBMCs), obtained before the second cycle of nivolumab. These receptors came from a human donor with classical Hodgkin lymphoma. The CDR3 runs from the conserved cysteine through the conserved F or W. The order of the fields is V gene, D gene, J gene, clone size, CDR3 DNA, CDR3 protein. A D gene is named only where the DNA matches it firmly. Expanded clones get a size class; other rows say once, few or many, or leave the size out.

TRBV6-6	.	TRBJ2-2	.	TGTGCCAGCCGGTTTTCGAGCGAGCCGCCCGGGGAGCTGTTTTTT	CASRFSSEPPGELFF
TRBV5-1	TRBD2	TRBJ2-3	.	TGCGCCAGCAGGATCGGGGGGGCGGTGGCAGATACGCAGTATTTT	CASRIGGAVADTQYF
TRBV11-1	.	TRBJ1-2	.	TGTGCCAGCAGCTTAGAATCTCATGGCTACACCTTC	CASSLESHGYTF
TRBV7-2	TRBD1	TRBJ2-7	.	TGTGCCAGCAGCTCGACAGGGCACTACGAGCAGTACTTC	CASSSTGHYEQYF
TRBV5-1	.	TRBJ1-1	.	TGCGCCAGCAGCATCCGTGGGGGGGACACTGAAGCTTTCTTT	CASSIRGGDTEAFF
TRBV5-1	.	TRBJ2-3	few	TGCGCCAGCTCGTTGGACGCGGATACGCAGTATTTT	CASSLDADTQYF
TRBV18	.	TRBJ1-4	.	TGTGCCAGCTCACCATCAGAAAAGACAGCTTTGAAACTGTTTTTT	CASSPSEKTALKLFF
TRBV9	.	TRBJ1-5	.	TGTGCCAGCAGCGTCGACAGCGTTAATCAGCCCCAGCATTTT	CASSVDSVNQPQHF
TRBV6-1	TRBD1	TRBJ1-5	.	TGTGCCAGCAGTGAATCAGGGGGGGGTCAGCCCCAGCATTTT	CASSESGGGQPQHF
TRBV28	.	TRBJ1-5	.	TGTGCCAGCAGCTTAACAGGGATGGACGGCAATCAGCCCCAGCATTTT	CASSLTGMDGNQPQHF
TRBV5-1	.	TRBJ1-1	.	TGCGCCAGCAGCTTGTCTCAGGCGAACACTGAAGCTTTCTTT	CASSLSQANTEAFF
TRBV6-5	.	TRBJ1-5	.	TGTGCCAGCAGTGTACAAGAAGTTAGCAATCAGCCCCAGCATTTT	CASSVQEVSNQPQHF
TRBV5-1	.	TRBJ1-4	.	TGCGCCAGCAGCTTTAACGGGGTCTACGAAAAACTGTTTTTT	CASSFNGVYEKLFF
TRBV6-5	.	TRBJ1-2	.	TGTGCCAGCAGTTATTCTCTAGGGACCCCTAACTATGGCTACACCTTC	CASSYSLGTPNYGYTF
TRBV5-1	.	TRBJ1-1	.	TGCGCCAGCAGCTTGGACTACAGGGTTCGTGAAGCTTTCTTT	CASSLDYRVREAFF
TRBV2	.	TRBJ2-1	.	TGTGCCAGCAGTGAACCGGGCGGATCCTACAATGAGCAGTTCTTC	CASSEPGGSYNEQFF
TRBV5-1	TRBD2	TRBJ2-5	.	TGCGCCAGCAGCTTGGACGGGGGGGGCCTCCAAGAGACCCAGTACTTC	CASSLDGGGLQETQYF
TRBV5-1	TRBD1	TRBJ1-6	.	TGCGCCAGCAGCCCCCAGGCCCAGGGGGCGAGCTCACCCCTCCACTTT	CASSPQAQGASSPLHF
TRBV5-1	.	TRBJ2-3	.	TGCGCCAGCAGCTCCAGGGACGGAAGGGATACGCAGTATTTT	CASSSRDGRDTQYF
TRBV5-5	.	TRBJ2-6	.	TGTGCCAGCAGCTTGGGAGTCTCTGGGGCCAACGTCCTGACTTTC	CASSLGVSGANVLTF
TRBV5-6	TRBD1	TRBJ1-1	.	TGTGCCAGCAGCTTCCGAGGGACAGGATGGAACACTGAAGCTTTCTTT	CASSFRGTGWNTEAFF
TRBV6-6	.	TRBJ2-1	.	TGTGCCAGCAGTTACCACGGGAGAAGCAATGAGCAGTTCTTC	CASSYHGRSNEQFF
TRBV7-9	.	TRBJ2-3	.	TGTGCCAGCAGCCCCCCCCTGAAGCGGGGCACAGATACGCAGTATTTT	CASSPPLKRGTDTQYF
TRBV7-2	.	TRBJ2-1	once	TGTGCCAGCAGCTTAAAGGGCATTACTTACTCCTACAATGAGCAGTTCTTC	CASSLKGITYSYNEQFF
TRBV6-5	.	TRBJ1-4	.	TGTGCCAGCAGCTCATCACCGGGCGCTAATGAAAAACTGTTTTTT	CASSSSPGANEKLFF
TRBV23-1	.	TRBJ2-7	few	TGCGCCAGCAGTCAATACCCCGGGGAGCAGTACTTC	CASSQYPGEQYF
TRBV10-2	.	TRBJ2-5	.	TGCGCCAGCAGGCTGACAGGAATCCAAGAGACCCAGTACTTC	CASRLTGIQETQYF
TRBV6-5	TRBD1	TRBJ1-1	.	TGTGCCAGCAGCGAGGGGGCGCGGAACACTGAAGCTTTCTTT	CASSEGARNTEAFF
TRBV5-1	.	TRBJ2-5	.	TGCGCCAGCAGCTTGATCGGCATACAAGAGACCCAGTACTTC	CASSLIGIQETQYF
TRBV5-1	.	TRBJ1-6	.	TGCGCCAGCAGCATTACAGGGCTGAGTAATTCACCCCTCCACTTT	CASSITGLSNSPLHF
TRBV7-9	TRBD1	TRBJ2-3	.	TGTGCCAGCAGCCGAGTACAGGGGATCGCAGATACGCAGTATTTT	CASSRVQGIADTQYF
TRBV5-1	TRBD1	TRBJ2-3	.	TGCGCCAGCAGCGTCGGACAGGGCACAGATACGCAGTATTTT	CASSVGQGTDTQYF
TRBV5-1	TRBD1	TRBJ2-7	.	TGCGCCAGCAGCCCGGAGGGACAGGGCGGCTACGAGCAGTACTTC	CASSPEGQGGYEQYF
TRBV5-1	.	TRBJ1-1	.	TGCGCCAGCAGCTTGGAGGGATTGAACACTGAAGCTTTCTTT	CASSLEGLNTEAFF
TRBV5-6	.	TRBJ2-3	.	TGTGCCAGCAGCCTTCATACAGTCGCAGATACGCAGTATTTT	CASSLHTVADTQYF
TRBV6-5	TRBD2	TRBJ2-3	.	TGTGCCAGCAGTTCGTTGGGACTAGCTGAGGATACGCAGTATTTT	CASSSLGLAEDTQYF
TRBV4-1	TRBD1	TRBJ2-3	.	TGCGCCAGCAGCCAAGGACAGGGGGGCACAGATACGCAGTATTTT	CASSQGQGGTDTQYF
TRBV5-1	TRBD2	TRBJ2-3	.	TGCGCCAGCAGCTTGGTCGGGGGGGGCACAGATACGCAGTATTTT	CASSLVGGGTDTQYF
TRBV18	.	TRBJ1-1	.	TGTGCCAGCTCATCAACAGGGCAGGGCACTGAAGCTTTCTTT	CASSSTGQGTEAFF
TRBV9	.	TRBJ2-2	.	TGTGCCAGCAGCGTAGCGGGGCGCACCGGGGAGCTGTTTTTT	CASSVAGRTGELFF
TRBV9	.	TRBJ2-6	.	TGTGCCAGCAGCGCCAGGGTTTCTGGGGCCAACGTCCTGACTTTC	CASSARVSGANVLTF
TRBV30	.	TRBJ1-1	.	TGTGCCTGGAGTGAGGACGCCGCAGGAAGGACTGAAGCTTTCTTT	CAWSEDAAGRTEAFF
TRBV11-1	.	TRBJ2-7	.	TGTGCCAGCAGCTTCCCAAGGGGCTACGAGCAGTACTTC	CASSFPRGYEQYF
TRBV2	.	TRBJ1-2	.	TGTGCCAGCAGTATCGACTTGACCCGTGGCTACACCTTC	CASSIDLTRGYTF
TRBV5-1	.	TRBJ1-1	.	TGCGCCAGCAGCCTACAGGATAACACTGAAGCTTTCTTT	CASSLQDNTEAFF
TRBV7-9	.	TRBJ2-7	once	TGTGCCAGCAGCTTAGTAGGGCACTACGAGCAGTACTTC	CASSLVGHYEQYF
TRBV5-1	TRBD2	TRBJ2-1	.	TGCGCCAGCCATCCACCTAGCGGGGGGCCCAACAATGAGCAGTTCTTC	CASHPPSGGPNNEQFF
TRBV7-9	TRBD1	TRBJ2-7	.	TGTGCCAGCAGCGCCCGGACAGGAACCTACGAGCAGTACTTC	CASSARTGTYEQYF
TRBV7-2	.	TRBJ1-5	.	TGTGCCAGCAGCTTATATCTCGTCAGGGATAGCAATCAGCCCCAGCATTTT	CASSLYLVRDSNQPQHF
TRBV11-2	.	TRBJ1-2	.	TGTGCCAGCAGCCCCTTCCCGGAGGAGCCACTCTTC	CASSPFPEEPLF
TRBV7-7	.	TRBJ2-2	.	TGTGCCAGCAGCTTCAGCAGGGTTGGCGGGGAGCTGTTTTTT	CASSFSRVGGELFF
TRBV7-9	TRBD2	TRBJ2-5	once	TGTGCCAGCAGCCTAGGGGCTAGCGGGGGGCAAGAGACCCAGTACTTC	CASSLGASGGQETQYF